This TCR beta chain was sequenced during a study of Ad26.COV2.S vaccination and SARS-CoV-2 variants. Study-wide results and caveats: Quantification of TCR breadth and depth may have yielded underestimates of total T cell responses. Non-spike TCR breadth did not differ much between vaccine and placebo recipients. Substantial response breadth was reportedly seen for spike-specific CD8+ and CD4+ T cells after vaccination.

Treatment described: roughly 20 received Ad26.COV2.S at low or high dose, single or two shots; five or six received placebo; per-sample allocation not given. Sampling occurred on day 63 after the first vaccine or placebo injection. TCRdb keeps only in-frame clones here, not all; method: immunoSEQ multiplex PCR. This sample carries some 320,000 clones, 86% of them seen once, and the ten largest clones take 1.9%. In the case of this clone: Its specificity is unknown.

This clonotype originated in a person aged 18 to 59 who received the Ad26.COV2.S COVID-19 vaccine or a placebo. This specimen was peripheral blood, taken in a trial of Ad26.COV2.S vaccine versus placebo.

The CDR3 nucleotides read TGTGCCAGCAGCCCATGGGGGGCCTACACAGATACGCAGTATTTT. Encoded protein: CASSPWGAYTDTQYF. V and J are TRBV7-9 and TRBJ2-3, with D possibly being TRBD1 or TRBD2 (6 bases each). V was clipped by 5 bases and J by 2 bases, with 14 bases between them. The CDR3 runs to 15 residues. CDR1 and CDR2 from the germline V gene are SEHNR and FQNEAQ (reference sequence).